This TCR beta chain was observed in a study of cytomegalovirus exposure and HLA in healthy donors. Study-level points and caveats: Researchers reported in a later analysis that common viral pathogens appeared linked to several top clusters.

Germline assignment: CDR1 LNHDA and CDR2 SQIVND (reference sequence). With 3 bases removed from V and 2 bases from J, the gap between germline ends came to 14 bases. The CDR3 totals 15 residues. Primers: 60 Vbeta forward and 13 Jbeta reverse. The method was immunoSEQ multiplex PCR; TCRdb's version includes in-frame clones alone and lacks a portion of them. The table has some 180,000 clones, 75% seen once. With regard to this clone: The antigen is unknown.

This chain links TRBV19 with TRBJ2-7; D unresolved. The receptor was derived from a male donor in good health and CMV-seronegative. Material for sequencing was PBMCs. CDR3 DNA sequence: TGTGCCAGTAGTATCTCCGGGTCCTCCGCCTACGAGCAGTACTTC. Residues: CASSISGSSAYEQYF.